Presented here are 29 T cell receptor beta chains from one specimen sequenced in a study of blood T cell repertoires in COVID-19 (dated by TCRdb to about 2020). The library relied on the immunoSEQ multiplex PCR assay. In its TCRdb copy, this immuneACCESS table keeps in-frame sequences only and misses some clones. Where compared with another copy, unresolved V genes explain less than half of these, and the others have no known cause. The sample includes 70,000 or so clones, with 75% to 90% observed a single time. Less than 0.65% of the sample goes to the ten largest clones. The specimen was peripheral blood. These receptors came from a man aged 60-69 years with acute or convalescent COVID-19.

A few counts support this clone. CDR3 sequence reads: CAWKTPPGEQYF. CDR3 coding DNA: TGTGCCTGGAAGACACCCCCCGGCGAGCAGTACTTC. The chain recombines TRBV30 with TRBJ2-7; D is ambiguous. Germline V gene data show CDR1 as GTSNPN and CDR2 as SVGIG (reference sequence). This CDR3 has 12 residues. V was trimmed by 4 bases and J by 6 bases, leaving 13 bases between them.

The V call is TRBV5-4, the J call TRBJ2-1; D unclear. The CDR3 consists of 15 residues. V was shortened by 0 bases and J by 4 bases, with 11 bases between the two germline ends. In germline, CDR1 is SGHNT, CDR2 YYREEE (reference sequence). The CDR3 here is CASSLAGSRYNEQFF. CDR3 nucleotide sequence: TGTGCCAGCAGCTTGGCGGGTAGTCGATACAATGAGCAGTTCTTC.

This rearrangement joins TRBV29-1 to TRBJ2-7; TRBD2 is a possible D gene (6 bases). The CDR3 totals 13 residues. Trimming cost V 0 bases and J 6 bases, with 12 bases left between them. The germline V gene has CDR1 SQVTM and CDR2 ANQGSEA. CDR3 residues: CSVEDRGIGEQYF. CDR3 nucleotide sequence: TGCAGCGTTGAAGATCGGGGGATCGGCGAGCAGTACTTC.

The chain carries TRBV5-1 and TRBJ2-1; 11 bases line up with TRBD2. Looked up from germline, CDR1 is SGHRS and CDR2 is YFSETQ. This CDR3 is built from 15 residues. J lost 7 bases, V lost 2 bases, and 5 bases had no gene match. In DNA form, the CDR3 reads TGCGCCAGCAGCTTACTAGCGGGGGAGGTAAATGAGCAGTTCTTC. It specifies CASSLLAGEVNEQFF.

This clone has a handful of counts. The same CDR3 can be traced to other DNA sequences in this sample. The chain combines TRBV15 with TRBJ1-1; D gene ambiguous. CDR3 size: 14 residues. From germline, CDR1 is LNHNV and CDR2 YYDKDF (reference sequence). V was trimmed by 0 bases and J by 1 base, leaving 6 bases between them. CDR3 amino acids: CATSRDRGNTEAFF. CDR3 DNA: TGTGCCACCAGCAGAGATCGGGGGAACACTGAAGCTTTCTTT.

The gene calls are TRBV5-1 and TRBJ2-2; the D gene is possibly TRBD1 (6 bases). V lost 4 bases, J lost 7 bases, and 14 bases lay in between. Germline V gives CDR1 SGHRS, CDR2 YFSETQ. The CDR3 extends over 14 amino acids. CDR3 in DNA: TGCGCCAGCAGCCCCGAGGGGGTCGGCGGGGAGCTGTTTTTT. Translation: CASSPEGVGGELFF.

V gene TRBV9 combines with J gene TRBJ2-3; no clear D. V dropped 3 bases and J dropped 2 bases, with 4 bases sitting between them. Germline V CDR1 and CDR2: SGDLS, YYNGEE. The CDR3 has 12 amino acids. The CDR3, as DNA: TGTGCCAGCAGCGCCCACACAGATACGCAGTATTTT. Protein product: CASSAHTDTQYF.

The CDR3 bases are TGTGCCAGCAGCCTTGGGGGGGGACAGGGTTCTGAAAAACTGTTTTTT. This encodes CASSLGGGQGSEKLFF. This chain connects TRBV9 to TRBJ1-4; TRBD1 matches at 9 bases. This CDR3 comprises 16 residues. Germline values: CDR1 SGDLS, CDR2 YYNGEE. Trimming cost V 4 bases and J 7 bases; bases outside gene matches: 11. Based on the CDR3 plus reference TRBV9 and TRBJ1-4, the full variable domain is DSGVTQTPKHLITATGQRVTLRCSPRSGDLSVYWYQQSLDQGLQFLIQYYNGEERAKGNILERFSAQQFPDLHSELNLSSLELGDSALYFCASSLGGGQGSEKLFFGSGTQLSVL.

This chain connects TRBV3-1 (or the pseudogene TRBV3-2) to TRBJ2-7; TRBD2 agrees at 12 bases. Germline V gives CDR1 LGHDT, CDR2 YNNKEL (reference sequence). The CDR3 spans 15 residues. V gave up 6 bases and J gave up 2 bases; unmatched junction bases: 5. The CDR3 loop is CASRVSSGGAYEQYF. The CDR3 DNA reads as TGTGCCAGCAGGGTCTCTAGCGGGGGGGCCTACGAGCAGTACTTC.

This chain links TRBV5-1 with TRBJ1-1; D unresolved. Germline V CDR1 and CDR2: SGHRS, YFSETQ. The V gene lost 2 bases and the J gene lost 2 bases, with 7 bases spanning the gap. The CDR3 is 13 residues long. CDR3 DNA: TGCGCCAGCAGCTTCCAGATAAACACTGAAGCTTTCTTT. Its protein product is CASSFQINTEAFF.

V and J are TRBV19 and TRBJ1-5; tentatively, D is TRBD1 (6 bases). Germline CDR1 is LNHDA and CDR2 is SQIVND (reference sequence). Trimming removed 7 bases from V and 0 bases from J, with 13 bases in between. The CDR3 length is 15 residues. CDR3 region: CASTYNRDSNQPQHF. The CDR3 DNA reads TGTGCCAGTACCTACAACAGGGATAGCAATCAGCCCCAGCATTTT.

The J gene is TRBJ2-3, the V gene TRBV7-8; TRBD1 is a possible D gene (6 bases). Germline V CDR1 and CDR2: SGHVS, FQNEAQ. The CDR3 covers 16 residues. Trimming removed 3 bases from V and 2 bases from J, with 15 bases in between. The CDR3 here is CASSLVTGHPTDTQYF. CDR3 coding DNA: TGTGCCAGCAGCTTGGTGACGGGACACCCCACAGATACGCAGTATTTT.

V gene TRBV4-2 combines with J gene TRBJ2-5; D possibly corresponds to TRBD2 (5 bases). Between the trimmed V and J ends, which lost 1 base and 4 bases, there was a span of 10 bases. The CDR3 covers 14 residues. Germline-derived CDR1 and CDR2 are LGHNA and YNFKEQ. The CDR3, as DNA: TGTGCCAGCAGCCAAGTGTCACTAGTAGAGACCCAGTACTTC. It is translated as CASSQVSLVETQYF.

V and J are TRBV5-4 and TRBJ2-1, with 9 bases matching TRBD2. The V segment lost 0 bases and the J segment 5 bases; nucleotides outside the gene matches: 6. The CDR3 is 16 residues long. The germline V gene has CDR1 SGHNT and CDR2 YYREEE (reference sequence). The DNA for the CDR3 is TGTGCCAGCAGCTTGGCCCTCAGCGGGGGGAACAATGAGCAGTTCTTC. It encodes CASSLALSGGNNEQFF.

The CDR3 DNA reads TGCGCCAGCAGCTTGGACTGGACAGGGGGCGAGCAGTACTTC. Translation: CASSLDWTGGEQYF. This sequence joins TRBV5-1 and TRBJ2-7, with TRBD1 matching over 10 bases. The germline V gene has CDR1 SGHRS and CDR2 YFSETQ. The CDR3 loop spans 14 amino acids. With 0 bases clipped from V and 6 bases from J, the junction kept 3 bases outside the gene matches.

For the CDR3, the DNA is TGTGCCAGCAGCCCGTCGGTCACTGCCGGGGAGCTGTTTTTT. It translates to CASSPSVTAGELFF. V gene TRBV7-3 combines with J gene TRBJ2-2; D not certain. This CDR3 spans 14 amino acids. Germline lookup yields CDR1 SGHTA and CDR2 FQGTGA. The V end lost 5 bases, the J end lost 6 bases, and 13 bases lay between the germline ends.

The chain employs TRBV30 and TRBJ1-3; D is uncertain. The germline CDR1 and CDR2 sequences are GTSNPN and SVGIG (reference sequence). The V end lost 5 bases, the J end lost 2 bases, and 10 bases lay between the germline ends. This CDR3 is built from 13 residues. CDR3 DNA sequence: TGTGCCTGGGTGGAGAGGGCTGGAAACACCATATATTTT. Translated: CAWVERAGNTIYF.

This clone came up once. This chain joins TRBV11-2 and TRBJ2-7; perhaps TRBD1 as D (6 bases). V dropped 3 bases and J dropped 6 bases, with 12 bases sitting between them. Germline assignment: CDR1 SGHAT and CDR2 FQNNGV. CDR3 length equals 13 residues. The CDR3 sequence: CASSFLGALEQYF. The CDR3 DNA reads TGTGCCAGCAGCTTTTTGGGGGCCCTCGAGCAGTACTTC.

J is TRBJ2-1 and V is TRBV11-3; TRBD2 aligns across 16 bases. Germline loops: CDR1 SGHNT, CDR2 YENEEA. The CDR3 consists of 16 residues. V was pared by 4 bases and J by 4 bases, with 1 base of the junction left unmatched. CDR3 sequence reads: CASSWGLAGGYNEQFF. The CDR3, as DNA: TGTGCCAGCAGCTGGGGACTAGCGGGAGGGTACAATGAGCAGTTCTTC.

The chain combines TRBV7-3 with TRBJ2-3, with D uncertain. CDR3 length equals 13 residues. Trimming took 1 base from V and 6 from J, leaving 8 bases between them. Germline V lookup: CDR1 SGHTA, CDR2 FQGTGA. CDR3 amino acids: CASSLRGGDTQYF. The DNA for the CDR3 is TGTGCCAGCAGCTTAAGAGGCGGTGATACGCAGTATTTT.

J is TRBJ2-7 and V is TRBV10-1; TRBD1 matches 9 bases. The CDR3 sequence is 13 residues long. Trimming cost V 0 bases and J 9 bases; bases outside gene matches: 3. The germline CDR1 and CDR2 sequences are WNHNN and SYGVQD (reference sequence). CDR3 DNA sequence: TGCGCCAGCAGTGAGTCGGGGACAGGGCGGCAGTACTTC. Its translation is CASSESGTGRQYF.

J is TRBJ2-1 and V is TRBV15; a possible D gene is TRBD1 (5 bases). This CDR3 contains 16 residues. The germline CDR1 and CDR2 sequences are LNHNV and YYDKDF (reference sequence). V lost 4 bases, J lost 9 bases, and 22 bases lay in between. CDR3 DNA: TGTGCCACCAGCACAGAGGTCAGGGTAAAGGTCACTGAGCAGTTCTTC. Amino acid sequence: CATSTEVRVKVTEQFF.

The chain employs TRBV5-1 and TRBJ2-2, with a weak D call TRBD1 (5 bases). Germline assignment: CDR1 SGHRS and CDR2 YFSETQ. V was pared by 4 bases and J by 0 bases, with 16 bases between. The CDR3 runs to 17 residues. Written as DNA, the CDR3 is TGCGCCAGCAGCGGAACCTCTTTAGGGGCGAACACCGGGGAGCTGTTTTTT. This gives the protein CASSGTSLGANTGELFF.

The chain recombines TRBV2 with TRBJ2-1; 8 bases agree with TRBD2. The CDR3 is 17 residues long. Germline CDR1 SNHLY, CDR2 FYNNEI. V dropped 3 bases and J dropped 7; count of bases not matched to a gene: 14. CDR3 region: CASSESLAGGSRNEQFF. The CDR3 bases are TGTGCCAGCAGTGAGTCGCTAGCGGGTGGGTCTCGGAATGAGCAGTTCTTC.

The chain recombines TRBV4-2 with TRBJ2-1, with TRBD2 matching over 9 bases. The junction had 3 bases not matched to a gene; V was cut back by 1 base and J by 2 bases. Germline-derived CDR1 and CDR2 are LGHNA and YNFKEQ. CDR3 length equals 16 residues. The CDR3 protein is CASSQAAGGAYNEQFF. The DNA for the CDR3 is TGTGCCAGCAGCCAAGCGGCGGGGGGGGCCTACAATGAGCAGTTCTTC.

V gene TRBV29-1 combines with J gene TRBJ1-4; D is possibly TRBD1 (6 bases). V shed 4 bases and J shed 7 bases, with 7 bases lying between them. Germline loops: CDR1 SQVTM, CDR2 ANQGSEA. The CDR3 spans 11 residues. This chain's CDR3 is CSVGTAEKLFF. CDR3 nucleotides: TGCAGCGTTGGGACAGCTGAAAAACTGTTTTTT.

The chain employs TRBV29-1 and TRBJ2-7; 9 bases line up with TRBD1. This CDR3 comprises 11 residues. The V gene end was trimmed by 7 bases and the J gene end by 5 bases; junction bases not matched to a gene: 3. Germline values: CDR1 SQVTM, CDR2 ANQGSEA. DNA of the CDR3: TGCAGCGCCGACAGGGGGAACGAGCAGTACTTC. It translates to CSADRGNEQYF.

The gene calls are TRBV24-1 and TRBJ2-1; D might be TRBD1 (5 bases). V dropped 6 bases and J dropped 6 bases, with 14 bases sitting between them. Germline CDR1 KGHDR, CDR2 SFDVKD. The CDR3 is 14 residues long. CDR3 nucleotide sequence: TGTGCCACCAGTAGGCAGGGAACGGCCAATGAGCAGTTCTTC. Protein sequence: CATSRQGTANEQFF.

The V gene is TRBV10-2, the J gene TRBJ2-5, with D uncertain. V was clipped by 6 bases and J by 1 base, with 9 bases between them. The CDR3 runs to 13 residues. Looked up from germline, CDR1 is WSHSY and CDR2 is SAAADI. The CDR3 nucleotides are TGCGCCAGCAGCTCCCCTGTCCAAGAGACCCAGTACTTC. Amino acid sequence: CASSSPVQETQYF.